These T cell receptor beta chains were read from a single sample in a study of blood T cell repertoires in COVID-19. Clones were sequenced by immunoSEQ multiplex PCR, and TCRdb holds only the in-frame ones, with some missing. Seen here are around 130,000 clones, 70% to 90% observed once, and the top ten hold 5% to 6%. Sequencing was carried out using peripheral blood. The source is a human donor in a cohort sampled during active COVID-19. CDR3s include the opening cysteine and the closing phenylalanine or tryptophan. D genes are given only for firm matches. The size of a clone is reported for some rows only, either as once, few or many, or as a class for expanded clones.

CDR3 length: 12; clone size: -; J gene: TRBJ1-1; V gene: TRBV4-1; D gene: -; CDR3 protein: CASSHQGSEAFF; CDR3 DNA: TGCGCCAGCAGCCACCAGGGGTCTGAAGCTTTCTTT
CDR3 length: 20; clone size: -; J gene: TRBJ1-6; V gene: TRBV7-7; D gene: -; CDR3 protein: CASSTPPRKDSGFDNSPLHF; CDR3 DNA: TGTGCCAGCAGCACACCCCCTCGGAAAGACAGTGGGTTTGATAATTCACCCCTCCACTTT
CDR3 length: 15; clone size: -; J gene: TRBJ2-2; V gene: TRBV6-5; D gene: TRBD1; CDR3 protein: CASIGDRGRTGELFF; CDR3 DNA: TGTGCCAGCATTGGGGACAGGGGGCGCACCGGGGAGCTGTTTTTT
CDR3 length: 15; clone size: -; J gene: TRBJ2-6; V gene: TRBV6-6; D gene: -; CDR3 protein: CASSQTASGANVLTF; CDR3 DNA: TGTGCCAGCAGTCAGACAGCCTCTGGGGCCAACGTCCTGACTTTC
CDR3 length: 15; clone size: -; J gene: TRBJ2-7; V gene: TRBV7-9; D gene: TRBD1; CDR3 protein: CASSLVPGTAYEQYF; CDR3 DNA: TGTGCCAGCAGCTTAGTACCGGGGACAGCCTACGAGCAGTACTTC
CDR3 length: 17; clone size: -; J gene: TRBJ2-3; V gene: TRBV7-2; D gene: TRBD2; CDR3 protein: CASSPQTSGRATDTQYF; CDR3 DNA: TGTGCCAGCAGCCCCCAGACTAGCGGGAGGGCAACAGATACGCAGTATTTT
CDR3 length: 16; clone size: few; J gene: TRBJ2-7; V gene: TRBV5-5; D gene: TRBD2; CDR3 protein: CASSSGSSGSRYEQYF; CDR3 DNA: TGTGCCAGCAGCTCCGGGTCTAGCGGGAGCAGGTACGAGCAGTACTTC
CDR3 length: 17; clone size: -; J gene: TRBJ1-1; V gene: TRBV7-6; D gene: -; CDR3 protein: CASSLNPSRDSNTEAFF; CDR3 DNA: TGTGCCAGCAGCTTAAACCCCAGCCGGGACTCGAACACTGAAGCTTTCTTT
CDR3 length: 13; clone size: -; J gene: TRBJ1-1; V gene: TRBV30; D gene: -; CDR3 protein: CAWGWAMNTEAFF; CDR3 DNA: TGTGCCTGGGGCTGGGCAATGAACACTGAAGCTTTCTTT
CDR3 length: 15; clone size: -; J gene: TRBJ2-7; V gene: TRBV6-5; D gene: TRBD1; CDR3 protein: CASTERGQGRHEQYF; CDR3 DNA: TGTGCCAGCACCGAGCGGGGACAGGGGCGACACGAGCAGTACTTC
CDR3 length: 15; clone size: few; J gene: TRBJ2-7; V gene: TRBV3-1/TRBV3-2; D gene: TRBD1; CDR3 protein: CASSQAPGQGYEQYF; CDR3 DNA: TGTGCCAGCAGCCAAGCTCCGGGACAGGGCTACGAGCAGTACTTC
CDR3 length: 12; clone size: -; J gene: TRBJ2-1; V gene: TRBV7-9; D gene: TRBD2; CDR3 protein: CASSLTSSEQFF; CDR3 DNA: TGTGCCAGCAGCTTGACTAGCAGTGAGCAGTTCTTC
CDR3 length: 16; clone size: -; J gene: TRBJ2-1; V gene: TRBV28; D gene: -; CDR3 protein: CASRELRRGSYNEQFF; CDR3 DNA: TGTGCCAGCAGGGAGTTGAGGAGGGGATCCTACAATGAGCAGTTCTTC
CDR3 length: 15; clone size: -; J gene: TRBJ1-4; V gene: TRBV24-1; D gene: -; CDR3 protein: CATPFIGVSNEKLFF; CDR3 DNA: TGTGCCACCCCATTTATAGGGGTTTCTAATGAAAAACTGTTTTTT
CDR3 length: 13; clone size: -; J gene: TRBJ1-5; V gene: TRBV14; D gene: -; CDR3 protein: CASFRGGRQPQHF; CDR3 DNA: TGTGCCAGCTTTAGGGGGGGGAGACAGCCCCAGCATTTT
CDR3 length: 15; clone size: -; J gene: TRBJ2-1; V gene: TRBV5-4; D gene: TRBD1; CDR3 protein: CASSLGGQGYNEQFF; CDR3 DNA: TGTGCCAGCAGCTTGGGAGGACAGGGCTACAATGAGCAGTTCTTC
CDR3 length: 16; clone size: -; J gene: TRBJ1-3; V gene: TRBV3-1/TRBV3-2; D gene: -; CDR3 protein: CASSRGALFSGNTIYF; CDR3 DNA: TGTGCCAGCAGCCGCGGGGCACTCTTCTCTGGAAACACCATATATTTT
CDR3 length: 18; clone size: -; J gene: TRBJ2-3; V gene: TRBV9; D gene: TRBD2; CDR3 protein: CASSVATSSGGSTDTQYF; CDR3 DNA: TGTGCCAGCAGCGTAGCTACTAGTAGCGGGGGTAGCACAGATACGCAGTATTTT
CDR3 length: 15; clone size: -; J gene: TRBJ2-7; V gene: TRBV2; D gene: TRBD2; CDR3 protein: CASSWESGRYHEQYF; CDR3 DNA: TGTGCCAGCAGTTGGGAGAGCGGGAGGTACCACGAGCAGTACTTC
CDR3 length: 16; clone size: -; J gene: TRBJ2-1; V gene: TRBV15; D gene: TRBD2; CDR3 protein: CATSRALAGVYNEQFF; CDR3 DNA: TGTGCCACCAGCAGAGCCCTAGCGGGAGTCTACAATGAGCAGTTCTTC
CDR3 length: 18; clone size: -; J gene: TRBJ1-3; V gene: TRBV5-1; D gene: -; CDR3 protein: CASSLGSGDINSGNTIYF; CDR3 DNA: TGCGCCAGCAGCTTGGGGTCAGGGGACATCAACTCTGGAAACACCATATATTTT
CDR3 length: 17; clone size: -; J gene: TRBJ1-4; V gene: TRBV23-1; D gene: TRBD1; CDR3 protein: CASSSPGQGKCAEKLFF; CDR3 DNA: TGCGCCAGCAGTAGTCCGGGACAGGGAAAATGTGCTGAAAAACTGTTTTTT
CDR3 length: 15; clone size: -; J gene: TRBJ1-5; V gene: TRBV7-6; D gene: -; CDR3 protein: CASSLAGGLGQPQHF; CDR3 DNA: TGTGCCAGCAGCTTAGCGGGGGGTTTGGGGCAGCCCCAGCATTTT
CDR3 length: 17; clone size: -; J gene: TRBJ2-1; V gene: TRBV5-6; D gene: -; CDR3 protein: CASSFRSGGHVYNEQFF; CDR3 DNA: TGTGCCAGCAGCTTTAGGAGCGGAGGGCATGTATACAATGAGCAGTTCTTC
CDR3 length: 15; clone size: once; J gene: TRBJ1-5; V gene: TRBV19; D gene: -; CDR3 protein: CASSIDRTSNQPQHF; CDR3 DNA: TGTGCCAGTAGTATAGATAGGACAAGCAATCAGCCCCAGCATTTT
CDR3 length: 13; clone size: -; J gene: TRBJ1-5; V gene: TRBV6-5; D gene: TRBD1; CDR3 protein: CASSWDRSQPQHF; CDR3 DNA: TGTGCCAGCAGTTGGGACAGGAGTCAGCCCCAGCATTTT
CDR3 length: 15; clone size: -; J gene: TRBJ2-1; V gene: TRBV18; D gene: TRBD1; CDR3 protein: CASSTGQGAYNEQFF; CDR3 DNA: TGTGCCAGCTCAACCGGACAGGGTGCTTACAATGAGCAGTTCTTC
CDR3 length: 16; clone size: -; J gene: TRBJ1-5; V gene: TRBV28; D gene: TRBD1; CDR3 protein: CASSSPTGGAGQPQHF; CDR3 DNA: TGTGCCAGCAGTTCACCGACAGGGGGCGCCGGGCAGCCCCAGCATTTT
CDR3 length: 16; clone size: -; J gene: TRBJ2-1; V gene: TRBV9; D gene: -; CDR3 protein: CASSREGGVPYNEQFF; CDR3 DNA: TGTGCCAGCAGCCGCGAGGGGGGGGTCCCTTACAATGAGCAGTTCTTC
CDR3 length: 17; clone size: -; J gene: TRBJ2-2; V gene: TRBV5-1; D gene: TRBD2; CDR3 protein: CASSWVASGMNTGELFF; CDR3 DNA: TGCGCCAGCAGCTGGGTGGCTAGCGGGATGAACACCGGGGAGCTGTTTTTT
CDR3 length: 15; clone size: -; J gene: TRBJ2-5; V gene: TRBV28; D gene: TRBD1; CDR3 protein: CASSLTGGGQETQYF; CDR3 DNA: TGTGCCAGCAGTTTGACAGGGGGCGGTCAAGAGACCCAGTACTTC
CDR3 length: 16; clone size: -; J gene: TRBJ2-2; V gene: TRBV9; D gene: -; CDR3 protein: CASTVSPRGDTGELFF; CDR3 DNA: TGTGCCAGCACCGTATCCCCTAGGGGCGACACCGGGGAGCTGTTTTTT
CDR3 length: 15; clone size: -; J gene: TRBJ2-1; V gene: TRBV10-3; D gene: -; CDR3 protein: CAISESSGDYNEQFF; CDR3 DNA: TGTGCCATCAGTGAGTCGTCGGGGGACTACAATGAGCAGTTCTTC
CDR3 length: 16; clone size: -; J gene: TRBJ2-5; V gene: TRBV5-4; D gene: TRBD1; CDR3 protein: CASSTTKGQTVKTQYF; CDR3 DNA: TGTGCCAGCAGCACCACGAAGGGACAGACTGTCAAGACCCAGTACTTC
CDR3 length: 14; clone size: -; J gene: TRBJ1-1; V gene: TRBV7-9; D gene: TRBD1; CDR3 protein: CASSSSGGDTEAFF; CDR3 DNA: TGTGCCAGCAGCTCGTCAGGGGGTGATACTGAAGCTTTCTTT
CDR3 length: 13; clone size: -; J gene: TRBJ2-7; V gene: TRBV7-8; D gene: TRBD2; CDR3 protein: CASSDGTSWEQYF; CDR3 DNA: TGTGCCAGCAGCGACGGGACTAGCTGGGAGCAGTACTTC
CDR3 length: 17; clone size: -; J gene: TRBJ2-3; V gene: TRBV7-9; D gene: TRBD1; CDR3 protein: CASSPRRTGGGTDTQYF; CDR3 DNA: TGTGCCAGCAGCCCCCGTAGGACAGGGGGCGGCACAGATACGCAGTATTTT
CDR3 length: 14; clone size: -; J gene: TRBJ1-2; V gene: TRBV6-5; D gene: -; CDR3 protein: CASSTMEGKNGYTF; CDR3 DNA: TGTGCCAGCAGTACGATGGAGGGCAAGAATGGCTACACCTTC
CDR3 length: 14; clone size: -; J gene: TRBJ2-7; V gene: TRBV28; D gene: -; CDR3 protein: CASSRGGAQYEQYF; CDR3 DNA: TGTGCCAGCAGCCGCGGCGGGGCCCAATACGAGCAGTACTTC
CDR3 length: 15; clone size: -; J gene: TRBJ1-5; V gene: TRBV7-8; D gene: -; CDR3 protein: CASSSVDRINQPQHF; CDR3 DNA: TGTGCCAGCAGCTCCGTGGACAGAATCAATCAGCCCCAGCATTTT
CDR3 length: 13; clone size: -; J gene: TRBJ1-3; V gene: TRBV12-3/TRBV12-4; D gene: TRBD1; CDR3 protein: CASSLGQGLTIYF; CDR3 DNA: TGTGCCAGCAGTTTGGGACAGGGCTTGACCATATATTTT
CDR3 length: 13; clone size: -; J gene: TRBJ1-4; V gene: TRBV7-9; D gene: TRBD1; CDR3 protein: CASSLQATGELFF; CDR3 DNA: TGTGCCAGCAGCTTACAAGCAACAGGGGAACTGTTTTTT
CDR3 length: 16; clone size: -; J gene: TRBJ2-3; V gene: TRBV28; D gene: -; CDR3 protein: CASFAEPFNPTDTQYF; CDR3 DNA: TGTGCCAGCTTTGCGGAGCCATTTAACCCCACAGATACGCAGTATTTT
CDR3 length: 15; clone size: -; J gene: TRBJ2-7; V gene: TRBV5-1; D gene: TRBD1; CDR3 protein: CASSLGQGPPYEQYF; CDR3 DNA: TGCGCCAGCAGCTTAGGACAGGGACCTCCATACGAGCAGTACTTC
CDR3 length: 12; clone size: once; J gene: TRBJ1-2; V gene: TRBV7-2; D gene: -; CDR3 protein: CASSSNRQPYTF; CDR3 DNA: TGTGCCAGCAGCTCCAATAGACAGCCTTACACCTTC
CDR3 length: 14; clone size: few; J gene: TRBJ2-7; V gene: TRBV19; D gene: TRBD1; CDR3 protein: CASSFGTGSYEQYF; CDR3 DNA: TGTGCCAGTAGTTTCGGGACAGGGTCCTACGAGCAGTACTTC
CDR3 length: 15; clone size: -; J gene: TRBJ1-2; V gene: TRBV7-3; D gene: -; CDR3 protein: CASSPSGGTDYGYTF; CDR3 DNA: TGTGCCAGCAGCCCGAGTGGGGGGACGGATTATGGCTACACCTTC
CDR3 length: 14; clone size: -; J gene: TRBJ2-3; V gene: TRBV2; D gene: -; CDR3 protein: CASSEGSGTDTQYF; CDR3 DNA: TGTGCCAGCAGTGAGGGTAGCGGCACAGATACGCAGTATTTT
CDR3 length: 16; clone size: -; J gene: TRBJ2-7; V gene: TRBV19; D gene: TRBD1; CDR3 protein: CASSKGDRGRPYEQYF; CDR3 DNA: TGTGCCAGTAGTAAAGGGGACAGGGGGCGCCCGTACGAGCAGTACTTC
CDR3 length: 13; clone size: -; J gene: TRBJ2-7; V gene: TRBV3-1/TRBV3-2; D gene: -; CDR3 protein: CASSQGLTYEQYF; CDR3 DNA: TGTGCCAGCAGCCAAGGTTTAACCTACGAGCAGTACTTC
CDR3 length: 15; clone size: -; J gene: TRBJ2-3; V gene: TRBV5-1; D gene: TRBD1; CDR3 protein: CASSLTGGEIDTQYF; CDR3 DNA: TGCGCCAGCAGCTTAACAGGGGGCGAGATAGATACGCAGTATTTT